This T cell receptor (beta chain) was recorded in a study of shared clonotypes between healthy human individuals. Study context: Donors had three CD4 naive, three CD4 memory, two CD8 naive and one CD8 memory plate apiece.

The germline V gene encodes CDR1 MDHEN and CDR2 SYDVKM. This CDR3 region has 13 residues. Trimming shortened V by 5 bases and J by 2 bases, and 9 bases separated the two germline ends. Study observations and caveats: Though the depth was large, rarefaction showed that sorted-subset sequencing was incomplete. Sharing across a few donors was seen in around 5% of naive CD4 clonotypes.

Profiling relied on immunoSEQ multiplex PCR, and the TCRdb table lists in-frame clones only, not all of them. The sample holds some 1.4 million clones, roughly 96% seen once. On this clone itself: Its cognate antigen is unknown.

The source is a man younger than 45 in good health. The chain couples TRBV28 to TRBJ2-5; tentative D call: TRBD1 (5 bases). The sequencing sample was made of naive CD4+ T cells sorted from blood. The sample's subset: CD45RA+ positively selected. CDR3 in DNA: TGTGCCAGCAGTCGACAGATTCAAGAGACCCAGTACTTC. This sequence encodes CASSRQIQETQYF.